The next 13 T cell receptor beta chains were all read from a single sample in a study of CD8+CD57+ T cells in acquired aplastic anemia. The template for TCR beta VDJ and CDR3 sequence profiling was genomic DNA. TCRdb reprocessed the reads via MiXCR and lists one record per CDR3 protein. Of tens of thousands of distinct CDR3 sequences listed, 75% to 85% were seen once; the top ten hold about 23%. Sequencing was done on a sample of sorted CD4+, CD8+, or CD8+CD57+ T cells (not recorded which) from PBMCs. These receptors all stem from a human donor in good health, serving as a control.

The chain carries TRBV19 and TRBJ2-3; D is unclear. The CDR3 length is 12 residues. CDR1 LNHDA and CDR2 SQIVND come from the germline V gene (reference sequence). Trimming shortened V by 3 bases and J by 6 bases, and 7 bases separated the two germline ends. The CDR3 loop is CASSMSADTQYF. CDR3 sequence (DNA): TGTGCCAGTAGTATGTCCGCGGATACGCAGTATTTT.

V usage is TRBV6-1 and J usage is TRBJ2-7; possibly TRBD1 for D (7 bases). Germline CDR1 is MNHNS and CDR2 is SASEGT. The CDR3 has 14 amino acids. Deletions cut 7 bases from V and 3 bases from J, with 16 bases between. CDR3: CASKFTGEDYEQYF. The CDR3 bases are TGTGCCAGCAAGTTCACAGGGGAGGACTACGAGCAGTACTTC.

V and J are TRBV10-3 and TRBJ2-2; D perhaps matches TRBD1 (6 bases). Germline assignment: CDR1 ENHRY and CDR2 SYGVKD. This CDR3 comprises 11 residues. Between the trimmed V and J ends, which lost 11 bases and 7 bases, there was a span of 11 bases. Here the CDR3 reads CASQGNGELFF. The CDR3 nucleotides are TGTGCCTCACAGGGTAACGGGGAGCTGTTTTTT.

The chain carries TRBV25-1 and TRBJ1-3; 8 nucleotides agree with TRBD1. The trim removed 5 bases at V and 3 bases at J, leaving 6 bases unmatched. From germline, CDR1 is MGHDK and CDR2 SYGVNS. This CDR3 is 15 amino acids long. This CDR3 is CASSPPGGFGNTIYF. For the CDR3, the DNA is TGTGCCAGCAGTCCTCCAGGGGGCTTTGGAAACACCATATATTTT.

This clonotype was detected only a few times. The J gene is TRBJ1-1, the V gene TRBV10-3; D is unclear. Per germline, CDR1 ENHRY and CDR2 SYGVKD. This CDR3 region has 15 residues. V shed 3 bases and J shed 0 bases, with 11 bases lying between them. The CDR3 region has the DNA TGTGCCATCAGTGATTTTGTGGGGATGAACACTGAAGCTTTCTTT. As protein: CAISDFVGMNTEAFF.

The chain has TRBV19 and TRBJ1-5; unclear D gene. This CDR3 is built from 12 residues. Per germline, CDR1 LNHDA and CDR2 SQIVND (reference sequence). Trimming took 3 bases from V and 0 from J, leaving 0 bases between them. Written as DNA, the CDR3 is TGTGCCAGTAGTATTAGCAATCAGCCCCAGCATTTT. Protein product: CASSISNQPQHF. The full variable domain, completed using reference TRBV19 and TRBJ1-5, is DGGITQSPKYLFRKEGQNVTLSCEQNLNHDAMYWYRQDPGQGLRLIYYSQIVNDFQKGDIAEGYSVSREKKESFPLTVTSAQKNPTAFYLCASSISNQPQHFGDGTRLSIL.

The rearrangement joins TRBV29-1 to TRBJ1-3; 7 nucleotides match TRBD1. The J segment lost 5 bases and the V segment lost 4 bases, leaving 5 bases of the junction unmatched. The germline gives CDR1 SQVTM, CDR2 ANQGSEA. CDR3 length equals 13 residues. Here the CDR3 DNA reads TGCAGCGTTGCGCAGGGGGACAGAAACACCATATATTTT. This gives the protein CSVAQGDRNTIYF.

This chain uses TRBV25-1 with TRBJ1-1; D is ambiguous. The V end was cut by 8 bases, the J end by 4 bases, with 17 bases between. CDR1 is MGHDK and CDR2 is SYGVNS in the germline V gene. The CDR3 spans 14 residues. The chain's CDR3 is CASLSPLGSTEAFF. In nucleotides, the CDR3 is TGTGCCAGCCTAAGCCCTCTGGGTAGCACTGAAGCTTTCTTT.

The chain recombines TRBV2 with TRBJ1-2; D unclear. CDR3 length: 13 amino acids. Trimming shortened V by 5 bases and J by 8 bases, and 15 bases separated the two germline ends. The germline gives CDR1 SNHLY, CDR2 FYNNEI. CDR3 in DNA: TGTGCCAGCAGTTTGGACGTGGAGGGCGGCTACACCTTC. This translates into CASSLDVEGGYTF.

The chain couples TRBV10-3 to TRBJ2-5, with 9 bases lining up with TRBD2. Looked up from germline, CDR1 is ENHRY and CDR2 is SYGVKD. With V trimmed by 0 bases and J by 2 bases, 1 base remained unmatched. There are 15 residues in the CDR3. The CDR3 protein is CAISESLAGQETQYF. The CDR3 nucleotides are TGTGCCATCAGTGAGTCTCTAGCGGGGCAAGAGACCCAGTACTTC.

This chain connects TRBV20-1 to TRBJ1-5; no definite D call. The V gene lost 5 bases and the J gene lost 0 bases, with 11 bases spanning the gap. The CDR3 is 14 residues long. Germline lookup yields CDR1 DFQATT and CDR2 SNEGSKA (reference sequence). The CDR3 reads CSAAAHHSNQPQHF. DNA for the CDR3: TGCAGTGCTGCTGCACACCATAGCAATCAGCCCCAGCATTTT.

The CDR3, as DNA: TGCAGTGCTATCAAGAGGACTAGCGACCGATACGAGCAGTACTTC. It is translated as CSAIKRTSDRYEQYF. This chain joins TRBV20-1 and TRBJ2-7, with 9 positions matching TRBD2. Germline V gene lookup returns CDR1 DFQATT and CDR2 SNEGSKA (reference sequence). The CDR3 totals 15 residues. The J segment lost 4 bases and the V segment lost 4 bases, leaving 11 bases of the junction unmatched.

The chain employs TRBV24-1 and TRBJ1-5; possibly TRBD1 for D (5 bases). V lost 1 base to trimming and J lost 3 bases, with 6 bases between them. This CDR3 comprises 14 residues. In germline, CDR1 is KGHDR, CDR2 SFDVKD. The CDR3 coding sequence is TGTGCCACCAGTGATTTAGGGACCAATCAGCCCCAGCATTTT. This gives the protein CATSDLGTNQPQHF.